The source of this TCR beta chain is a study of CD8 T cells in ankylosing spondylitis. General study points: From matched ankylosing spondylitis synovial fluid, disease-linked clones were reportedly recovered at significantly enriched levels.

V lost 6 bases, J lost 1 base, and 2 bases stayed unmatched. Looked up from germline, CDR1 is SQVTM and CDR2 is ANQGSEA. The CDR3 contains 14 residues. This clonotype was recorded a few times. Its target is unknown. TCRdb re-analysed the 5' RACE reads in MiXCR, keeping a single row per CDR3 protein. The repertoire includes approximately 150,000 distinct CDR3 sequences, around a third of them detected once, and 4.5% to 6% sits in the top ten. This TCR was sampled from a male donor with ankylosing spondylitis. The chain uses TRBV29-1 and TRBJ2-1; 11 bases agree with TRBD2. Sequencing was done on a sample of synovial fluid, either unsorted or a sorted T cell fraction (not recorded which). For the CDR3, the DNA is TGCAGCGTGGGGACTAGCGGTTCCTACAATGAGCAGTTCTTC. It codes for CSVGTSGSYNEQFF.